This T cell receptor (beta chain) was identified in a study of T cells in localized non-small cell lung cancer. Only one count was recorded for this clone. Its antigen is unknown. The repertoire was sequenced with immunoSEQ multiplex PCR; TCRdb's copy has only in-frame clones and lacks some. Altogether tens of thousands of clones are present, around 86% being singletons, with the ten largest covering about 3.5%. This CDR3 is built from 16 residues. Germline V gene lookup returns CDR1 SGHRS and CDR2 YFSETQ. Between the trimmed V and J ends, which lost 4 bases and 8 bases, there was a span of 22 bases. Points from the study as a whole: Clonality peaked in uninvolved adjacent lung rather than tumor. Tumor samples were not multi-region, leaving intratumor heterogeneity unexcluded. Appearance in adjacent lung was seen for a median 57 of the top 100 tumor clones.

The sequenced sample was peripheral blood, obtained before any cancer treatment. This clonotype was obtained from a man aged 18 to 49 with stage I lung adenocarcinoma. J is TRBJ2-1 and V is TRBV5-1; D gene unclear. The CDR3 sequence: CASSLPIDTSRHEQFF. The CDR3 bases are TGCGCCAGCAGCCTCCCGATAGACACTTCAAGACATGAGCAGTTCTTC.